This TCR beta chain originates from a study of T cells in Graves' hyperthyroidism and ophthalmopathy. Study-wide results and limits: The model identified upcoming ophthalmopathy a median approximately 6.5 months ahead of onset. A model of 13 V-J pairs discriminated ophthalmopathy from stable hyperthyroidism.

It was RNA transcripts that yielded the amplified TCR beta CDR3 regions. During a first-round RT-PCR of the TCR CDR3, the HTBI primer set was used. Using its own MiXCR run on the multiplex PCR reads, TCRdb lists one record per CDR3 protein. The profile shows some 720,000 distinct CDR3 sequences, over 15% of them singletons. As to this clonotype: Its matching antigen is unknown.

Newly diagnosed hyperthyroidism, duration under 2 months, in patients aged 18 to 65. Fresh 10 ml peripheral blood yielded PBMCs. The CDR3 is 14 residues long. CDR1 and CDR2 (germline): SGDLS, YYNGEE. V lost 4 bases and J lost 2, with 11 bases in between. The V and J genes are TRBV9 and TRBJ2-3; D unclear. Material for sequencing was blood. The sequence was collected from a man between 18 and 35 years old with Graves' hyperthyroidism. CDR3 sequence (DNA): TGTGCCAGCAGCCCCCTTTCACTCACAGATACGCAGTATTTT. Residues: CASSPLSLTDTQYF. Based on the CDR3 plus reference TRBV9 and TRBJ2-3, the full variable domain is DSGVTQTPKHLITATGQRVTLRCSPRSGDLSVYWYQQSLDQGLQFLIQYYNGEERAKGNILERFSAQQFPDLHSELNLSSLELGDSALYFCASSPLSLTDTQYFGPGTRLTVL.